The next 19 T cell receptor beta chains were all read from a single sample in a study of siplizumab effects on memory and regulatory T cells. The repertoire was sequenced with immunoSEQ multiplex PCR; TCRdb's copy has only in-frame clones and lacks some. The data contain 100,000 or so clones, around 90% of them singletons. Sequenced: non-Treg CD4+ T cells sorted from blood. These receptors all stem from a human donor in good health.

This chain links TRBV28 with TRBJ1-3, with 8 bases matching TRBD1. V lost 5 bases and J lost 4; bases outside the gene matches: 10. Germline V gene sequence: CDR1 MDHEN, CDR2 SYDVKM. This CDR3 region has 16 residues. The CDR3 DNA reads TGTGCCAGCAGTCGGACAGGGTTAATGGGCGGAAACACCATATATTTT. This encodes CASSRTGLMGGNTIYF.

The CDR3 DNA follows: TGTGCCTGGAGTGTTAGGGAAAAACTGTTTTTT. This translates into CAWSVREKLFF. The V and J genes are TRBV30 and TRBJ1-4; no clear D. V dropped 0 bases and J dropped 8 bases, with 4 bases sitting between them. This CDR3 is 11 amino acids long. Germline-derived CDR1 and CDR2 are GTSNPN and SVGIG (reference sequence).

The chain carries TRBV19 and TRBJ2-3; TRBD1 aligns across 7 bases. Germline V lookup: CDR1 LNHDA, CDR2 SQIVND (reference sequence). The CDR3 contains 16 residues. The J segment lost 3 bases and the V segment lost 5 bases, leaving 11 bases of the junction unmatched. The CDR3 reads CASSVPVGGSTDTQYF. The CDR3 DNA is TGTGCCAGTAGTGTCCCGGTAGGGGGCTCAACAGATACGCAGTATTTT.

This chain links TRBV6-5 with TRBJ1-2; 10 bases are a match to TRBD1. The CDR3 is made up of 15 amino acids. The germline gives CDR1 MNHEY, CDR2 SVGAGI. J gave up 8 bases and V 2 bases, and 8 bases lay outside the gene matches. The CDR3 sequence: CASSYLQTGGDGYTF. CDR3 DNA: TGTGCCAGCAGTTACCTCCAGACAGGGGGCGACGGCTACACCTTC.

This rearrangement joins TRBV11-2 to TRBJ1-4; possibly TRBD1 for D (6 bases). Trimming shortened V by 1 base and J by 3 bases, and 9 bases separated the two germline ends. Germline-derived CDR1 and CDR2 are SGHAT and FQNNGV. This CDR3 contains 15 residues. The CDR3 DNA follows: TGTGCCAGCAGCTTAGGGGGGCTCGCTAATGAAAAACTGTTTTTT. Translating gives CASSLGGLANEKLFF.

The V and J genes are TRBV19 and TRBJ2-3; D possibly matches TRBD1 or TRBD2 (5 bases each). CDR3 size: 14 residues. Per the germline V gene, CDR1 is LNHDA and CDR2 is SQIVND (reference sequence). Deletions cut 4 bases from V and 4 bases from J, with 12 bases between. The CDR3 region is CASSRDLASDTQYF. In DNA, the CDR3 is TGTGCCAGTAGTAGGGACCTCGCCTCAGATACGCAGTATTTT.

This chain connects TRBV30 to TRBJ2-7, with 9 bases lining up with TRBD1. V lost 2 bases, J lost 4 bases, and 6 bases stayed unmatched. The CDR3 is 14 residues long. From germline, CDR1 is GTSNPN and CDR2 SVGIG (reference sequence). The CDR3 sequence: CAWSSGTGRYEQYF. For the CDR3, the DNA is TGTGCCTGGAGTTCCGGGACAGGGAGGTACGAGCAGTACTTC.

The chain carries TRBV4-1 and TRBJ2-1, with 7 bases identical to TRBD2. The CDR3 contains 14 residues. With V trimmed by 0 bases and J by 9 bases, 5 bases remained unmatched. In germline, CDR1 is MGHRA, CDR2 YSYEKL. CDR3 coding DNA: TGCGCCAGCAGCCAAGAGCCGACTAGCACTGAGCAGTTCTTC. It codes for CASSQEPTSTEQFF.

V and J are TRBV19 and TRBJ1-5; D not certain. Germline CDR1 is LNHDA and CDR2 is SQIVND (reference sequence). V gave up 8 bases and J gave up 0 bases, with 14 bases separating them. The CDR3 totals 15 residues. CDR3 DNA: TGTGCCAGTGCAACCCAATCGACTAGCAATCAGCCCCAGCATTTT. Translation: CASATQSTSNQPQHF.

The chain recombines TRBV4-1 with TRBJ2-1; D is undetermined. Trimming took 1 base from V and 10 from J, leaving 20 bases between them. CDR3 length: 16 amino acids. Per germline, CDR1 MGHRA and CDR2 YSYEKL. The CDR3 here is CASSQADLVTFREQFF. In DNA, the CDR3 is TGCGCCAGCAGCCAAGCCGACCTCGTAACCTTTCGAGAGCAGTTCTTC.

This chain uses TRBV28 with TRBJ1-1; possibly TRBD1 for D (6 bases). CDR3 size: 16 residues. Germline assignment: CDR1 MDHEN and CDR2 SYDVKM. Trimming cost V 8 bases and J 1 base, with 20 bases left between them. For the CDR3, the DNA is TGTGCCAGCTTAATAGGAGCGGGCAGGGGGAACACTGAAGCTTTCTTT. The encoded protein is CASLIGAGRGNTEAFF.

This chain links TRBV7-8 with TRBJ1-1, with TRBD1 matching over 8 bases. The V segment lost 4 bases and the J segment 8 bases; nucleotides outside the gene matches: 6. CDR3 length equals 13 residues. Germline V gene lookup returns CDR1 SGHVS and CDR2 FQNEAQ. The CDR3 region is CASSWGQDVEAFF. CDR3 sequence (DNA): TGTGCCAGCAGCTGGGGACAGGACGTAGAAGCTTTCTTT.

The CDR3 here is CASSGGVASTDTQYF. The CDR3, as DNA: TGTGCCAGCTCCGGGGGCGTTGCTAGCACAGATACGCAGTATTTT. This sequence joins TRBV18 and TRBJ2-3, with D perhaps being TRBD1 or TRBD2 (6 bases each). The CDR3 has 15 amino acids. In germline, CDR1 is KGHSH, CDR2 LQKENI. Trimming cost V 6 bases and J 0 bases, with 13 bases left between them.

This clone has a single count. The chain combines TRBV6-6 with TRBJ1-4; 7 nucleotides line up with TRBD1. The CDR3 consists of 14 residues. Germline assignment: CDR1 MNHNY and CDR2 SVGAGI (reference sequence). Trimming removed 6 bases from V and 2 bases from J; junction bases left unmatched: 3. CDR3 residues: CASSLQGTNEKLFF. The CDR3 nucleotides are TGTGCCAGCAGCCTACAGGGGACTAATGAAAAACTGTTTTTT.

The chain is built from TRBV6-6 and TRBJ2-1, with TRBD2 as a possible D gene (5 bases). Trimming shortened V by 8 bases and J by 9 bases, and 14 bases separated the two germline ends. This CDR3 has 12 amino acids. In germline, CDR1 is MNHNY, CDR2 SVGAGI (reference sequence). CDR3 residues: CASSVAEGEQFF. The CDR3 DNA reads TGTGCCAGCTCAGTCGCCGAGGGTGAGCAGTTCTTC.

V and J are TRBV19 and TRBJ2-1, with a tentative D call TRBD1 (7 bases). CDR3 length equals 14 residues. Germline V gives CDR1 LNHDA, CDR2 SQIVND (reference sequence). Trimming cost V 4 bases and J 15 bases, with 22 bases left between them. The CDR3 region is CASSTAGQVRGLFF. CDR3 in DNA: TGTGCCAGTAGTACCGCCGGACAGGTTCGGGGGCTGTTCTTC.

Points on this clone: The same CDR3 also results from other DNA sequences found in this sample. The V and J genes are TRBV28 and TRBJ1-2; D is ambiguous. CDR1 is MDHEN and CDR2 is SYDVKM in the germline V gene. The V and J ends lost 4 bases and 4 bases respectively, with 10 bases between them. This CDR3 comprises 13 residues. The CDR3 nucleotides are TGTGCCAGCAGTTCATATCCAGCCTATGGCTACACCTTC. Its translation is CASSSYPAYGYTF.

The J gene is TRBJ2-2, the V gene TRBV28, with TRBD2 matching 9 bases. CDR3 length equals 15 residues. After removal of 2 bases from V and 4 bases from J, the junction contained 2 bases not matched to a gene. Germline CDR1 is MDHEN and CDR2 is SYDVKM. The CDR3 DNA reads TGTGCCAGCAGTTTAGCGGGAGGGATCACCGGGGAGCTGTTTTTT. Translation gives CASSLAGGITGELFF. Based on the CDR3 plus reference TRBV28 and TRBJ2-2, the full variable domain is DVKVTQSSRYLVKRTGEKVFLECVQDMDHENMFWYRQDPGLGLRLIYFSYDVKMKEKGDIPEGYSVSREKKERFSLILESASTNQTSMYLCASSLAGGITGELFFGEGSRLTVL.

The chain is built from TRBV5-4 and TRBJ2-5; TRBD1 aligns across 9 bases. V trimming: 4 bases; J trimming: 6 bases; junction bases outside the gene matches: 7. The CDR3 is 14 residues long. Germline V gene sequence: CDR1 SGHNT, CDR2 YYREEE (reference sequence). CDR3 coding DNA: TGTGCCAGCAGCCAGGACAGGGGAGATCAGACCCAGTACTTC. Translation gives CASSQDRGDQTQYF.